Listed below are T cell receptor beta chains from one sample, sequenced in a study of T cells after yellow fever vaccination. From the 5' RACE reads, TCRdb called clonotypes with MiXCR, one entry per CDR3 protein. The sample carries about 260,000 distinct CDR3 sequences, 10% to 15% recorded once. The starting material was CD4+ T cells sorted from PBMCs, obtained 45 days after the yellow fever booster vaccination. The source of these receptors is a man under 40 who received the YFV17D yellow fever vaccine. Each CDR3 is given with its conserved first and last residue. D genes are given only for firm matches. Part of the rows lack a size; the others show once, few, many or a class for expanded clones.

size: few
D: NA
J: TRBJ2-7
V: TRBV12-3/TRBV12-4
CDR3: CASSLGEQEFRQYF
DNA: TGTGCCAGCAGCCTCGGGGAGCAAGAGTTCCGGCAGTACTTC

size: NA
D: NA
J: TRBJ2-7
V: TRBV20-1
CDR3: CSARGVLSYEQYF
DNA: TGCAGTGCTAGAGGGGTATTGTCCTACGAGCAGTACTTC

size: NA
D: NA
J: TRBJ2-1
V: TRBV12-3/TRBV12-4
CDR3: CASSLGQGGEQFF
DNA: TGTGCCAGCAGTTTAGGGCAGGGTGGTGAGCAGTTCTTC

size: many
D: TRBD1
J: TRBJ1-1
V: TRBV27
CDR3: CASSKGQGKVTEAFF
DNA: TGTGCCAGCAGTAAGGGACAGGGAAAGGTCACTGAAGCTTTCTTT

size: NA
D: TRBD1
J: TRBJ2-5
V: TRBV5-1
CDR3: CASSEGTGGSQETQYF
DNA: TGCGCCAGCAGCGAAGGGACAGGGGGAAGCCAAGAGACCCAGTACTTC

size: few
D: TRBD2
J: TRBJ2-7
V: TRBV5-1
CDR3: CASSSTSGLAGVQYF
DNA: TGCGCCAGCAGTTCGACCTCGGGACTAGCGGGAGTACAGTACTTC

size: few
D: NA
J: TRBJ1-4
V: TRBV5-6
CDR3: CASSLSKLGFGANEKLFF
DNA: TGTGCCAGCAGCTTGTCAAAGCTCGGGTTCGGAGCTAATGAAAAACTGTTTTTT

size: NA
D: NA
J: TRBJ1-4
V: TRBV4-3
CDR3: CASSQDPRTLNEKLFF
DNA: TGCGCCAGCAGCCAAGATCCACGGACCCTTAACGAAAAACTGTTTTTT

size: few
D: NA
J: TRBJ2-1
V: TRBV7-2
CDR3: CASSLAPYNEQFF
DNA: TGTGCCAGCAGCTTAGCCCCCTACAATGAGCAGTTCTTC

size: many
D: TRBD2
J: TRBJ2-3
V: TRBV5-1
CDR3: CASSLDPSGRGYTQYF
DNA: TGCGCCAGCAGCTTGGATCCTAGCGGGAGAGGATACACGCAGTATTTT

size: few
D: NA
J: TRBJ2-2
V: TRBV11-3
CDR3: CASSMTDTGELFF
DNA: TGTGCCAGCAGCATGACAGACACCGGGGAGCTGTTTTTT

size: once
D: NA
J: TRBJ2-5
V: TRBV7-9
CDR3: CASSSLADYQETQYF
DNA: TGTGCCAGCAGCTCGTTAGCGGATTACCAAGAGACCCAGTACTTC

size: few
D: NA
J: TRBJ1-2
V: TRBV18
CDR3: CASSRGTDYGYTF
DNA: TGTGCCAGCTCACGTGGGACGGATTATGGCTACACCTTC

size: NA
D: TRBD1
J: TRBJ1-2
V: TRBV19
CDR3: CASWDSNYGYTF
DNA: TGTGCCAGTTGGGACAGTAACTATGGCTACACCTTC

size: NA
D: TRBD2
J: TRBJ2-3
V: TRBV10-3
CDR3: CAITSGRDADTQYF
DNA: TGTGCCATCACTAGCGGGAGAGACGCAGATACGCAGTATTTT

size: NA
D: NA
J: TRBJ2-3
V: TRBV12-3/TRBV12-4
CDR3: CASSRGRGGTDTQYF
DNA: TGTGCCAGCAGTCGCGGTCGGGGAGGCACAGATACGCAGTATTTT

size: NA
D: TRBD2
J: TRBJ2-1
V: TRBV6-4
CDR3: CASSDLAGGREQFF
DNA: TGTGCCAGCAGTGATCTAGCGGGAGGAAGAGAGCAGTTCTTC

size: NA
D: TRBD2
J: TRBJ2-3
V: TRBV10-3
CDR3: CATLSGTSADTQYF
DNA: TGTGCCACCCTATCCGGGACTAGTGCAGATACGCAGTATTTT

size: few
D: NA
J: TRBJ2-5
V: TRBV20-1
CDR3: CSARNLAAPQETQYF
DNA: TGCAGTGCTAGAAATTTAGCTGCCCCCCAAGAGACCCAGTACTTC

size: NA
D: NA
J: TRBJ2-1
V: TRBV20-1
CDR3: CSAKTTEQFF
DNA: TGCAGTGCAAAAACCACTGAGCAGTTCTTC

size: NA
D: NA
J: TRBJ2-5
V: TRBV7-3
CDR3: CASSSFGNLQETQYF
DNA: TGTGCCAGCAGCTCTTTCGGGAACCTACAAGAGACCCAGTACTTC

size: many
D: TRBD2
J: TRBJ2-5
V: TRBV20-1
CDR3: CSARAMQTSGQETQYF
DNA: TGCAGTGCTAGAGCGATGCAGACTAGCGGCCAAGAGACCCAGTACTTC

size: NA
D: NA
J: TRBJ2-2
V: TRBV5-1
CDR3: CASSLGGPFTGELFF
DNA: TGCGCCAGCAGCTTGGGGGGACCGTTCACCGGGGAGCTGTTTTTT

size: NA
D: TRBD1
J: TRBJ1-2
V: TRBV10-3
CDR3: CAIRRQGEYGYTF
DNA: TGTGCCATCCGACGACAGGGCGAGTATGGCTACACCTTC

size: few
D: TRBD2
J: TRBJ2-1
V: TRBV3-1
CDR3: CASSPGLAAYTSKTNEQFF
DNA: TGTGCCAGCAGCCCGGGACTAGCGGCCTATACCTCAAAAACCAATGAGCAGTTCTTC

size: NA
D: NA
J: TRBJ2-5
V: TRBV20-1
CDR3: CSARWIGGLGETQYF
DNA: TGCAGTGCTAGATGGATTGGGGGTCTGGGAGAGACCCAGTACTTC

size: NA
D: NA
J: TRBJ2-3
V: TRBV11-2
CDR3: CASSLPTGLHTDTQYF
DNA: TGTGCCAGCAGCTTACCTACGGGATTACACACAGATACGCAGTATTTT

size: many
D: NA
J: TRBJ2-7
V: TRBV7-2
CDR3: CASSLERTYEQYF
DNA: TGTGCCAGCAGCTTAGAACGGACCTACGAGCAGTACTTC